A selection of T cell receptor beta chains follows, all from one sample in a study of blood T cells in healthy people across ages. TCRdb re-analysed the 5' RACE reads in MiXCR, keeping a single row per CDR3 protein. The data contain roughly 1.7 million distinct CDR3 sequences, roughly 30% of them singletons. Sequenced sample: blood. The receptors were sampled from a woman aged 25-40 years in good health. The CDR3 runs from the conserved cysteine through the conserved F or W. Each record gives: D gene, V gene, clone size, J gene, CDR3 DNA, CDR3 protein. A D gene is named only where the DNA matches it firmly. The size of a clone is reported for some rows only, either as once, few or many, or as a class for expanded clones.

D: .; V: TRBV7-2; size: .; J: TRBJ1-5; DNA: TGTGCCAGCAGTCGCGGGTCCGGGGGAACCCCTCAGCCCCAGCATTTT; CDR3: CASSRGSGGTPQPQHF
D: .; V: TRBV7-9; size: .; J: TRBJ2-3; DNA: TGTGCCAGCGGAGGGGGAGCGTCTCGCACAGATACGCAGTATTTT; CDR3: CASGGGASRTDTQYF
D: TRBD2; V: TRBV30; size: once; J: TRBJ2-1; DNA: TGTGCCTGCCCGACGAGCGGGGGCGATGAGCAGTTCTTC; CDR3: CACPTSGGDEQFF
D: .; V: TRBV3-1; size: once; J: TRBJ1-1; DNA: TGTGCCAGCGAGGGGAAGACTGAAGCTTTCTTT; CDR3: CASEGKTEAFF
D: .; V: TRBV5-1; size: .; J: TRBJ1-1; DNA: TGCGCCAGCAGCTCGGTTTCACCAGATAACACTGAAGCTTTCTTT; CDR3: CASSSVSPDNTEAFF
D: TRBD1; V: TRBV4-1; size: .; J: TRBJ2-7; DNA: TGCGCCAGCAGCCTTCAGCCGGCGACAGGGGGCTACGAGCAGTACTTC; CDR3: CASSLQPATGGYEQYF
D: TRBD2; V: TRBV3-1; size: .; J: TRBJ2-5; DNA: TGTGCCAGCAGCCAGGTGGCGGGGGGGAAAGAGACCCAGTACTTC; CDR3: CASSQVAGGKETQYF
D: .; V: TRBV6-6; size: .; J: TRBJ2-2; DNA: TGTGCCAGCAGTTACGATCCTGCGGGCTCCGGGGAGCTGTTTTTT; CDR3: CASSYDPAGSGELFF
D: TRBD2; V: TRBV4-2; size: .; J: TRBJ2-1; DNA: TGTGCCAGCAGGGACTCCCTAGCGGGACATGATAATGAGCAGTTCTTC; CDR3: CASRDSLAGHDNEQFF
D: TRBD2; V: TRBV7-2; size: few; J: TRBJ2-3; DNA: TGTGCCAGCAGCTTAGGGGCGGGGGAGGGAGATACGCAGTATTTT; CDR3: CASSLGAGEGDTQYF
D: .; V: TRBV18; size: few; J: TRBJ2-3; DNA: TGTGCCAGCTCACAACAGGGTAGGGCAGATACGCAGTATTTT; CDR3: CASSQQGRADTQYF
D: .; V: TRBV20-1; size: .; J: TRBJ1-3; DNA: TGCAGTGCCCACAAAGACTCTGGAAACACCATATATTTT; CDR3: CSAHKDSGNTIYF
D: TRBD1; V: TRBV5-1; size: few; J: TRBJ2-4; DNA: TGCGCCAGCAGCTCACAGGGGGCGGTGAACCTGGAAAACATTCAGTACTTC; CDR3: CASSSQGAVNLENIQYF
D: TRBD2; V: TRBV7-9; size: .; J: TRBJ2-1; DNA: TGTGCCAGCAGCCCGACGATAAGCGGGGCCGGGCACAATGAGCAGTTCTTC; CDR3: CASSPTISGAGHNEQFF
D: .; V: TRBV4-1; size: many; J: TRBJ1-1; DNA: TGCGCCAGCAGCCAAGATATCGGCGGGAACACTGAAGCTTTCTTT; CDR3: CASSQDIGGNTEAFF
D: TRBD2; V: TRBV7-3; size: few; J: TRBJ2-1; DNA: TGTGCCAGCAGCTTCAGACTAGCGGGTATGAATGAGCAGTTCTTC; CDR3: CASSFRLAGMNEQFF
D: .; V: TRBV13; size: .; J: TRBJ1-6; DNA: TGTGCCAGCAGCTCCCGGGGGTCGAATTCACCCCTCCACTTT; CDR3: CASSSRGSNSPLHF
D: .; V: TRBV25-1; size: .; J: TRBJ2-5; DNA: TGTGCCAGCCGGGTACTGGGAGAGACCCAGTACTTC; CDR3: CASRVLGETQYF
D: .; V: TRBV4-1; size: many; J: TRBJ2-3; DNA: TGCGCCAGCAGCCAAGATCTAAACCTGGCCGGCACAGATACGCAGTATTTT; CDR3: CASSQDLNLAGTDTQYF
D: TRBD1; V: TRBV10-3; size: .; J: TRBJ2-3; DNA: TGTGCCATCAGTTGGGGACAGGGAGGGACAGATACGCAGTATTTT; CDR3: CAISWGQGGTDTQYF
D: .; V: TRBV12-3/TRBV12-4; size: once; J: TRBJ1-1; DNA: TGTGCCAGCAGTTTAACACGGACCTCAGCTTTCTTT; CDR3: CASSLTRTSAFF
D: .; V: TRBV28; size: few; J: TRBJ2-1; DNA: TGTGCCAGCAGTGGAGCTCTTTCGGACAATGAGCAGTTCTTC; CDR3: CASSGALSDNEQFF
D: TRBD1; V: TRBV5-1; size: .; J: TRBJ2-2; DNA: TGCGCCAGCAGCCGTACAGGGGGATCCACCGGGGAGCTGTTTTTT; CDR3: CASSRTGGSTGELFF
D: TRBD1; V: TRBV6-6; size: once; J: TRBJ2-2; DNA: TGTGCCAGCGGGGCCGGGACAGGAAACACCGGGGAGCTGTTTTTT; CDR3: CASGAGTGNTGELFF
D: .; V: TRBV6-5; size: .; J: TRBJ2-3; DNA: TGTGCCAGCAGTTCTGGAGGAGGGCCTTCAGATACGCAGTATTTT; CDR3: CASSSGGGPSDTQYF
D: .; V: TRBV6-5; size: .; J: TRBJ2-7; DNA: TGTGCCAGCAGTTACGGCGAGCAGTACTTC; CDR3: CASSYGEQYF
D: TRBD1; V: TRBV20-1; size: few; J: TRBJ1-4; DNA: TGCAGTGCTGGGACAGGCCCTCTTGAAAAACTGTTTTTT; CDR3: CSAGTGPLEKLFF
D: .; V: TRBV13; size: once; J: TRBJ2-2; DNA: TGTGCCAGCAGCTTAAAACCCCGACACACACCAAACACCGGGGAGCTGTTTTTT; CDR3: CASSLKPRHTPNTGELFF
D: TRBD1; V: TRBV9; size: few; J: TRBJ2-1; DNA: TGTGCCAGCAGCGGGCCGGACAGGAGCTCCTACAATGAGCAGTTCTTC; CDR3: CASSGPDRSSYNEQFF
D: TRBD1; V: TRBV6-1; size: .; J: TRBJ1-1; DNA: TGTGCCAGCAGTGAACCCGAAGGACAGGGTGAAGCTTTCTTT; CDR3: CASSEPEGQGEAFF
D: .; V: TRBV29-1; size: .; J: TRBJ2-7; DNA: TGCAGCGTTGCTGACTGGGCAGTCGGCGAGCAGTACTTC; CDR3: CSVADWAVGEQYF
D: .; V: TRBV20-1; size: .; J: TRBJ2-5; DNA: TGCAGTGCACGCAGCGTGAGGAGTCAAGAGACCCAGTACTTC; CDR3: CSARSVRSQETQYF
D: TRBD2; V: TRBV10-2; size: .; J: TRBJ2-1; DNA: TGCGCCAGCGGGTCGGGAGGTCGGGTTTACAATGAGCAGTTCTTC; CDR3: CASGSGGRVYNEQFF
D: TRBD1; V: TRBV29-1; size: many; J: TRBJ2-7; DNA: TGCAGCGTTGGACCCGGGACAGGGGACGAGCAGTACTTC; CDR3: CSVGPGTGDEQYF
D: .; V: TRBV7-3; size: .; J: TRBJ2-3; DNA: TGTGCCAGCGGACCTTCTAGCACAGATACGCAGTATTTT; CDR3: CASGPSSTDTQYF
D: .; V: TRBV15; size: few; J: TRBJ2-1; DNA: TGTGCCACCAGCAGAGGCTCCGCTTTTTCCTACAATGAGCAGTTCTTC; CDR3: CATSRGSAFSYNEQFF
D: .; V: TRBV19; size: few; J: TRBJ2-7; DNA: TGTGCCAGTAGTATTGGAAGGGACTCCTACGAGCAGTACTTC; CDR3: CASSIGRDSYEQYF
D: .; V: TRBV29-1; size: .; J: TRBJ1-2; DNA: TGCAGCGTTGATACAGGGTATGGCTACACCTTC; CDR3: CSVDTGYGYTF
D: .; V: TRBV12-3/TRBV12-4; size: .; J: TRBJ2-3; DNA: TGTGCCAGCAGTAACTACGATACGCAGTATTTT; CDR3: CASSNYDTQYF
D: .; V: TRBV5-1; size: .; J: TRBJ1-1; DNA: TGCGCCAGCAGCTTGAGGGACTGGAACACTGAAGCTTTCTTT; CDR3: CASSLRDWNTEAFF
D: .; V: TRBV7-2; size: .; J: TRBJ2-1; DNA: TGTGCCAGCAGCGTGGGACTGCTTGAGCAGTTCTTC; CDR3: CASSVGLLEQFF
D: TRBD1; V: TRBV11-2; size: once; J: TRBJ1-2; DNA: TGTGCCAGCAGCCATGGACAGGCCAAGGATTATGGCTACACCTTC; CDR3: CASSHGQAKDYGYTF
D: .; V: TRBV11-2; size: few; J: TRBJ2-7; DNA: TGTGCCAGCAGCCCCTTGATGCGGGGTAGGGGGGAGACCTACGAGCAGTACTTC; CDR3: CASSPLMRGRGETYEQYF
D: TRBD2; V: TRBV10-2; size: few; J: TRBJ2-1; DNA: TGCGCCAGCAGTGAGTCGAGACTAGCGGGGGCCTACAATGAGCAGTTCTTC; CDR3: CASSESRLAGAYNEQFF
D: .; V: TRBV12-3/TRBV12-4; size: few; J: TRBJ2-5; DNA: TGTGCCAGCAGTAATCGGGCCGGGACCCAGTACTTC; CDR3: CASSNRAGTQYF
D: TRBD1; V: TRBV27; size: .; J: TRBJ1-1; DNA: TGTGCCAGCAGTTTATCTCGACAGGGGACTGAAGCTTTCTTT; CDR3: CASSLSRQGTEAFF
D: .; V: TRBV4-2; size: few; J: TRBJ2-2; DNA: TGTGCCAGCAGCCAAGAAGACTTTACCGGGGAGCTGTTTTTT; CDR3: CASSQEDFTGELFF
D: .; V: TRBV10-3; size: .; J: TRBJ2-3; DNA: TGTGCCATCAGGGGCCCCACGGGGGAGGCAGATACGCAGTATTTT; CDR3: CAIRGPTGEADTQYF
D: .; V: TRBV6-5; size: many; J: TRBJ2-7; DNA: TGTGCCAGCAGTTACGATGAGGTCGGCGAGCAGTACTTC; CDR3: CASSYDEVGEQYF
D: .; V: TRBV21-1; size: few; J: TRBJ2-6; DNA: TGTGCCAGCAGCAAAGATGCCGGGACGGCTACTGGGGCCAACGTCCTGACTTTC; CDR3: CASSKDAGTATGANVLTF
D: .; V: TRBV28; size: .; J: TRBJ2-5; DNA: TGTGCCAGCAGCTCCCGTCCTGGGGAGTACCAAGAGACCCAGTACTTC; CDR3: CASSSRPGEYQETQYF
D: .; V: TRBV30; size: few; J: TRBJ2-1; DNA: TGTGCCTGGACTGCCTCTGGGAATGAGCAGTTCTTC; CDR3: CAWTASGNEQFF
D: .; V: TRBV20-1; size: few; J: TRBJ1-6; DNA: TGCAGTGCTAGCCAGGACAGATTCCATAATTCACCCCTCCACTTT; CDR3: CSASQDRFHNSPLHF